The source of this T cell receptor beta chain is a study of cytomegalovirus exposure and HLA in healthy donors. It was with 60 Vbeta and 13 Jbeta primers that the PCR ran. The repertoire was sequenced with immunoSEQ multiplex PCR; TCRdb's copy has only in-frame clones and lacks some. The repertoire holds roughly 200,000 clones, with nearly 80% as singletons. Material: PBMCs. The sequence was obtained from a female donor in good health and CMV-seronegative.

The CDR3, as DNA: TGTGCCAGCACCGTACTAGCGGGAGGTTCCATGAATGAGCAGTTCTTC. Translating it yields CASTVLAGGSMNEQFF. This chain uses TRBV6-4 with TRBJ2-1, with 12 bases identical to TRBD2. Germline CDR1 reads MRHNA; CDR2 reads SNTAGT. The CDR3 sequence is 16 residues long. Trimming cost V 7 bases and J 7 bases; bases outside gene matches: 11.